This TCR beta chain appears in the sequencing data of a study of response to subunit inactivated influenza vaccine. The CDR3 extends over 14 amino acids. Between the trimmed V and J ends, which lost 5 bases and 2 bases, there was a span of 12 bases. Looked up from germline, CDR1 is SGHTA and CDR2 is FQGNSA. TCRdb processed the RT-PCR reads anew with MiXCR; each CDR3 protein has one entry. The repertoire holds about 500,000 distinct CDR3 sequences, with about 15% as singletons. The receptor was isolated from a man between 50 and 69 years old who received an inactivated influenza vaccine. V gene TRBV7-2 combines with J gene TRBJ1-1; tentative D call: TRBD1 (6 bases). The material was CD4+ T cells sorted from PBMCs, obtained less than 25 months after vaccination. The CDR3 sequence: CASSTGTPNTEAFF. The DNA of the CDR3 is TGTGCCAGCAGCACCGGGACACCAAACACTGAAGCTTTCTTT. The variable domain in full, completed from reference TRBV7-2 and TRBJ1-1, reads GAGVSQSPSNKVTEKGKDVELRCDPISGHTALYWYRQSLGQGLEFLIYFQGNSAPDKSGLPSDRFSAERTGGSVSTLTIQRTQQEDSAVYLCASSTGTPNTEAFFGQGTRLTVV.